This entry describes one TCR beta chain. No antigen is known for it. The sample holds no much larger clone one base away, and base qualities are not on file. CDR1 and CDR2 (SGHRS, YFSETQ) derive from the germline V gene. Measured from the cysteine to the phenylalanine, the CDR3 is 18 residues long. Kept here is only the CDR3 DNA, which spans 54 bases and is read in frame from base 1. V lost 4 bases and J lost 6 bases, and the count of bases not matched to a germline gene is 11. The library was built by means of the immunoSEQ multiplex PCR assay. A mixture of 60 forward primers for TCR Vbeta segments and 13 reverse primers for TCR Jbeta segments was used in the multiplex PCR. The CDR3 region of rearranged TCR beta genes was amplified from genomic DNA by a multiplex PCR assay. On the Illumina HiSeq System, the amplified TCR beta libraries were sequenced as 87-base-pair reads. In the original analysis: In a later analysis, 80 million or so unique TCR beta chains were counted across the roughly 700 repertoires, and about 9.9 million of these chains were shared by at least two donors. Raw reads were error-corrected and collapsed into unique sequences with a nearest-neighbor algorithm that merged closely related sequences to remove PCR and sequencing errors. To assign V, D and J gene segments, CDR3 sequences were aligned to IMGT reference sequences. For a sequence to be retained, a match of at least six nucleotides was required to both a V gene segment and a J gene segment. A rearrangement counted as productive if the CDR3 had no stop codons and remained in frame with V and J, and every other rearrangement counted as non-productive. Following IMGT convention, CDR3 was defined as the stretch from the second conserved V-encoded cysteine up to the conserved J-encoded phenylalanine. The earlier analysis of a few hundred of the donors excluded sequences that lacked an unambiguous match to a single V gene segment. In an earlier analysis of about 590 of the donors, a V segment was called functional when productive rearrangements were above 56.7%, and segregating when the standard deviation between donors exceeded 5%. A statistical classification framework was built to diagnose cytomegalovirus status from the catalog of TCR beta chain sequences. A later analysis assigned V and J genes by comparing TCR nucleotide sequences with IMGT/GENE-DB human TR gene sequences. In a later analysis, CDR3 sequences and most-parsimonious VDJ recombination scenarios were assigned using the TCRdist pipeline. In a later analysis, each TCR beta chain was defined by its CDR3 amino acid sequence together with its V-gene family, and reads without a unique V-gene family were excluded. In a later analysis, a few hundred highly shared, low-generation-probability nucleotide sequences were removed to address suspected cross-contamination and a sequencing artifact. For each public chain, a later analysis derived a clonal expansion index from normalized ranks of inferred template counts within each repertoire. Generation probabilities in a later analysis came from a VDJ recombination model fitted to out-of-frame rearrangements, and those results were checked against IGoR. In a later analysis, TCR-TCR, TCR-HLA and TCR-CMV co-occurrence was scored with hypergeometric tests, and a repertoire-size bias correction was applied to TCR pairs. A later analysis estimated false discovery rates by permuting HLA or CMV assignments 20 times. In a later analysis, co-occurring TCRs were grouped with DBSCAN, and TCRdist sequence similarity was added when clustering was performed within HLA-allele-positive subsets. Co-occurrence clustering excluded repertoires with fewer than 30,000 or more than 120,000 public chains, plus five with anomalous nucleotide sharing. TCRdb took this table from immuneACCESS and kept in-frame rearrangements with V and J called. Such tables lack part of the clones; where checked against another copy, unresolved V genes explain under half of the gap, and the rest is unexplained. That table furnishes V, J and clone size, whereas the DNA furnished D and trimming. The sample profile shows 150,000 to 200,000 clones; 70% to 80% of them were found once. Approximately 15% of the sample comes from the top ten.

The data were taken from a study of cytomegalovirus exposure and HLA in healthy donors (TCRdb year 2017). Background for the entire study: According to an earlier analysis of 550 to 750 of the donors, about 179 million T cells yielded 100 million or so unique TCR beta sequences and around 280 Gb of sequence data. About 300 gigabases of sequencing data and around 85 million unique TCR sequences made up an early release that covered approximately 650 HLA-typed donors. Of the roughly 400 genotyped donors, less than 85% were placed in the genetic ancestry cluster associated with self-reported Caucasian donors. The aim of the study was to test whether cataloging public T cell receptors could identify signatures of past pathogen exposure. Using immunosequencing, the study profiled T cell repertoires from some 670 subjects and related those repertoires to cytomegalovirus serostatus. Besides the first cohort of 666 subjects, a separate validation cohort made up of some 110 different subjects was used. High-throughput TCR immunosequencing, statistical association of individual TCRs with disease status, and machine learning were combined to predict cytomegalovirus infection status. A later analysis re-examined previously published TCR beta repertoires from about 700 donors and added high-resolution HLA genotyping to investigate patterns of TCR occurrence. Rather than drawing on any new phenotypic data, the later analysis identified candidate immune exposures from TCR beta sequences and the way those sequences occurred across donors. An earlier analysis of 587 of the donors used high-throughput TCR beta sequencing to judge whether each TCR beta V gene segment behaved as functional or pseudogenic. Alongside the repertoire data, information on donor age, sex, ethnicity and CMV serostatus was compiled. Genome-wide SNP genotypes for about three fifths of the roughly 700 donors were used in a later genetic analysis, which treated that subset as a discovery cohort. All discovery cohort repertoires had been generated using a single sequencing platform. Both class I and class II loci were covered by HLA typing, at four-digit resolution. Typing coverage varied by locus: roughly 620-640 donors for A, B, C, DRB1 and DQB1; around 560 for DQA1; approximately 570 for DPA1; fewer than 480 for DPB1. Roughly five DR-DQ haplotypes were handled as single units for association and clustering because linkage in the cohort was strong. Among roughly 400 genotyped donors of the cohort, an average of roughly 240,000 unique TCR beta nucleotide sequences were sequenced per donor, around 20% of them non-productive.

On the study overall, not on this receptor specifically: A later genetic analysis reported fewer N-insertions in productive TCRs among donors in an Asian-associated ancestry cluster than the roughly 640-donor mean. In a later analysis, 16,951 TCR beta sequences were associated with specific HLA alleles at a false discovery rate of 0.05. A further reported finding was that TCR beta sequences accurately predicted the HLA-A and HLA-B alleles for most subjects in the first cohort. CMV serostatus was the only immune exposure information available for the cohort. According to a later analysis, TCR association rates differed among HLA loci, with DRB1 alleles showing the most associated TCRs and HLA-C alleles showing the fewest. Presence/absence analyses assumed roughly uniform sequencing depth across donors, an assumption that may not hold. A later analysis reported that several top co-occurrence clusters appeared linked to parvovirus B19, influenza, CMV and Epstein-Barr virus. Some IMGT-functional V segments, including TRBV6-2 and TRBV6-3, could not be distinguished by the 87-base-pair reads and were therefore excluded. The sequencing pipeline was judged likely to have produced a cluster of highly shared sequence variants as a technical artifact. In an earlier analysis of some 540 of the donors, most TCR beta V segments appeared in productive rearrangements about 90% or about 30% of the time, broadly matching IMGT annotations. The authors suggested that the approach could potentially be generalized to other disease states and immunological phenotypes. In vitro tests confirmed that three of the cytomegalovirus-associated TCR beta chains recognize cytomegalovirus antigens. Because HLA typing was missing for some donors at each locus, association tests included only the typed subset. About 15 rarely observed V segments, including chromosome 9 orphons, were excluded from the earlier analysis of a few hundred of the donors because counts were too low. The classifier was reported to diagnose cytomegalovirus status with high specificity and sensitivity in both the original and validation cohorts. A later analysis found that most CMV-associated TCR beta chains appeared HLA-restricted, with HLA associations seemingly driven largely by CMV exposure. Correlated functional status among segregating V segments might be attributable to linkage disequilibrium, but an unknown experimental factor could not be ruled out. Strong co-occurrence of HLA alleles, especially DR and DQ, made assigning TCR associations to individual alleles difficult. In a later genetic analysis, a missense DCLRE1C variant was associated with V-gene and J-gene trimming of TCR beta chains, and the association was replicated in an independent cohort. A total of about 180 TCR beta chains were listed by the study as associated with cytomegalovirus. Only TCR beta chains were sequenced in this cohort, and the absence of alpha or paired-chain data limited detectable features. Compared with equally common non-associated chains, HLA-associated TCR beta chains in a later analysis were more clonally expanded and had lower generation probabilities. While some public TCRs were present in many individuals, most TCR sequences turned up only very rarely across donors.

In total, roughly 710 healthy bone marrow donors made up the cohort. Cohort members were all nominally healthy when sampled, although unrecorded immune exposures were likely present. The donor tested CMV seronegative and was one of the 352 seronegative cohort members. A peripheral blood sample was provided by each donor, and peripheral blood mononuclear cells were used for TCR beta sequencing. The Qiagen DNeasy Blood Extraction Kit was used to extract genomic DNA from the blood cell samples. Material: PBMCs. The clonotype originates from a woman aged 40 to 49 in good health and CMV-seronegative. The rearrangement combines TRBV5-1 with TRBJ2-1; 15 middle bases align to TRBD2. The DNA sequence reads TGCGCCAGCAGCCTCCTCCCTCCGGGACTAGCGGGAGGCAATGAGCAGTTCTTC. It translates as CASSLLPPGLAGGNEQFF.